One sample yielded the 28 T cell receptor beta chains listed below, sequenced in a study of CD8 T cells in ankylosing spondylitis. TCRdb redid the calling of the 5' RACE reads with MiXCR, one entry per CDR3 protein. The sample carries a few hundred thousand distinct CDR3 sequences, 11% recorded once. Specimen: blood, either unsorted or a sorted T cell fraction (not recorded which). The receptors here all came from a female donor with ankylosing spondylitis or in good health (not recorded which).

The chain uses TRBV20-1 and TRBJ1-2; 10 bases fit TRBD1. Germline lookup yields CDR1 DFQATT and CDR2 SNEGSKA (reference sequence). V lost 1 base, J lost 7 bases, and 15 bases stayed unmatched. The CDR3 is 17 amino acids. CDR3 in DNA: TGCAGTGCTAGAGCTCCCTCGGGGACAGGGGAGAGTCGTGGCTACACCTTC. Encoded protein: CSARAPSGTGESRGYTF.

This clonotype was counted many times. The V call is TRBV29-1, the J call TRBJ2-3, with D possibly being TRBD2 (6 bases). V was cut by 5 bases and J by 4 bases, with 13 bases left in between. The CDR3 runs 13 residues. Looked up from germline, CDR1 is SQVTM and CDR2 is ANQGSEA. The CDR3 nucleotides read TGCAGCGTTTGGGGGGACGAGGCAGATACGCAGTATTTT. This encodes CSVWGDEADTQYF.

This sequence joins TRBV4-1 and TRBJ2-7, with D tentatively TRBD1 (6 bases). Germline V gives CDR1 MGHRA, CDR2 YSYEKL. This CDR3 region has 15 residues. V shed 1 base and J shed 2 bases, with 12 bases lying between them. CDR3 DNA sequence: TGCGCCAGCAGCCAAGTGGGGACATTGCCCTACGAGCAGTACTTC. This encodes CASSQVGTLPYEQYF.

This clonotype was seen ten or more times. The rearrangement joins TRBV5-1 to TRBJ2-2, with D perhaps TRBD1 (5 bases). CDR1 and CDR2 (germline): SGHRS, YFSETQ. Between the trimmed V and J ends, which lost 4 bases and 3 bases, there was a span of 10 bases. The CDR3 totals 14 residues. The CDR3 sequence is CASSPTVDTGELFF. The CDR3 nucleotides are TGCGCCAGCAGCCCGACAGTAGACACCGGGGAGCTGTTTTTT.

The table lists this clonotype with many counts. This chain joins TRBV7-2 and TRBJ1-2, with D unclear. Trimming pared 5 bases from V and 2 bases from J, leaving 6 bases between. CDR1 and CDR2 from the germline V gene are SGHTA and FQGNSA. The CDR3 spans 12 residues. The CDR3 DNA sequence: TGTGCCAGCAGCCAGAGGAACTATGGCTACACCTTC. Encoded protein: CASSQRNYGYTF.

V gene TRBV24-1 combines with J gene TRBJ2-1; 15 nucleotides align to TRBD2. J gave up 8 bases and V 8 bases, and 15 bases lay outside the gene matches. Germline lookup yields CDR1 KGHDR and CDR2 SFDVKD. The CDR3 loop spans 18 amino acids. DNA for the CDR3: TGTGCCACCAACTCGGGACTAGCGGGAGGAGGGGTTGTGGATGAGCAGTTCTTC. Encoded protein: CATNSGLAGGGVVDEQFF.

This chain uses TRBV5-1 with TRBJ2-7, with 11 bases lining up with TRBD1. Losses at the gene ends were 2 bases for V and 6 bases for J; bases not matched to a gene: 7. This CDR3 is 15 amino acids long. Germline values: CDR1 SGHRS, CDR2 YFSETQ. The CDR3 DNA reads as TGCGCCAGCAGCTTCGACCCCGGGACAGGGGGCGAGCAGTACTTC. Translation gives CASSFDPGTGGEQYF.

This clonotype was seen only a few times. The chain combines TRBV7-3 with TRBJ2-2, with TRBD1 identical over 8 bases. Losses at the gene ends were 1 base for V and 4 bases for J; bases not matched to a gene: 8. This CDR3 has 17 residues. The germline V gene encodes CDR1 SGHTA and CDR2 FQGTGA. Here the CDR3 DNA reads TGTGCCAGCAGCTTAAATCCGGGACAGGTAGTCACCGGGGAGCTGTTTTTT. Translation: CASSLNPGQVVTGELFF.

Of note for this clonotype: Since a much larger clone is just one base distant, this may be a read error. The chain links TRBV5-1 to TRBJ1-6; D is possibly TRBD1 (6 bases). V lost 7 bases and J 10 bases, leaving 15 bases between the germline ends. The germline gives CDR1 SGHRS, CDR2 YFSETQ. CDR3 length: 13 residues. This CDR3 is CASERQDKSPLHF. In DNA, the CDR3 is TGCGCCAGCGAGCGACAGGACAAATCACCCCTCCACTTT. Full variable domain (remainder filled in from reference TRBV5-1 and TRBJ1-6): KAGVTQTPRYLIKTRGQQVTLSCSPISGHRSVSWYQQTPGQGLQFLFEYFSETQRNKGNFPGRFSGRQFSNSRSEMNVSTLELGDSALYLCASERQDKSPLHFGNGTRLTVT.

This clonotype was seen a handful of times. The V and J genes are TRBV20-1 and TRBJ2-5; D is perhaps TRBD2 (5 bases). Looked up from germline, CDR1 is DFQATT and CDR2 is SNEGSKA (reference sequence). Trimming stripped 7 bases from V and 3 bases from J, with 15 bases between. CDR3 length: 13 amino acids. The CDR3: CSGPGLVKETQYF. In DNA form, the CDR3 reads TGCAGTGGGCCAGGACTGGTTAAAGAGACCCAGTACTTC.

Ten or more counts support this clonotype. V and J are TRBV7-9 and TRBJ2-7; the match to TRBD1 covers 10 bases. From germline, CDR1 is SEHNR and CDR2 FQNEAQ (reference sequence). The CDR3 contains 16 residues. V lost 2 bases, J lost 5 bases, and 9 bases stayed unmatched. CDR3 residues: CASSLIGQGGSDEQYF. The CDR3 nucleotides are TGTGCCAGCAGCTTAATAGGACAGGGGGGATCCGACGAGCAGTACTTC.

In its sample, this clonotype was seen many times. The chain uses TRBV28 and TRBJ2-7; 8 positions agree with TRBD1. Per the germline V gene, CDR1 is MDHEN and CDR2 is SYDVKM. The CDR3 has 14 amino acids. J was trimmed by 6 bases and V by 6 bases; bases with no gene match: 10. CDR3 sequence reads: CASRKDRVVREQYF. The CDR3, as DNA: TGTGCCAGCAGAAAGGACAGGGTGGTTCGCGAGCAGTACTTC. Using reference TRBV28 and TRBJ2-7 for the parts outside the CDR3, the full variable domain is DVKVTQSSRYLVKRTGEKVFLECVQDMDHENMFWYRQDPGLGLRLIYFSYDVKMKEKGDIPEGYSVSREKKERFSLILESASTNQTSMYLCASRKDRVVREQYFGPGTRLTVT.

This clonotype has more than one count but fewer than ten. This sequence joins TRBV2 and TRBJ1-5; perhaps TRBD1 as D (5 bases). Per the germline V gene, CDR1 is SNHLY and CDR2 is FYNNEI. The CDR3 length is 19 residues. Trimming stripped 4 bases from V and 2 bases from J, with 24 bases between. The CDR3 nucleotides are TGTGCCAGCAGTGCTCCGGGACTGCGCCCTCCTTCCGGCAATCAGCCCCAGCATTTT. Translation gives CASSAPGLRPPSGNQPQHF. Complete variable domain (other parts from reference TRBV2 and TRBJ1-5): EPEVTQTPSHQVTQMGQEVILRCVPISNHLYFYWYRQILGQKVEFLVSFYNNEISEKSEIFDDQFSVERPDGSNFTLKIRSTKLEDSAMYFCASSAPGLRPPSGNQPQHFGDGTRLSIL.

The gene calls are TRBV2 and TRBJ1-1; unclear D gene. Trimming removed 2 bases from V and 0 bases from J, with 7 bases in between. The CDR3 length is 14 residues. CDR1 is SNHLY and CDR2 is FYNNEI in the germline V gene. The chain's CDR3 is CASSEMDLNTEAFF. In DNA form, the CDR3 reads TGTGCCAGCAGTGAAATGGACCTGAACACTGAAGCTTTCTTT.

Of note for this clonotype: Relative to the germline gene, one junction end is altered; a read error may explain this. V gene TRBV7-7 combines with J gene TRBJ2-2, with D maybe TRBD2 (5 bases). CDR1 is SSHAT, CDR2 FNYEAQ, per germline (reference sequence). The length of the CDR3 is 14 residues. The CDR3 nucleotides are TGTGCTAGCAGCCCCGGGATCAACACCGGGGAGCTGTTTTTT. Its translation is CASSPGINTGELFF.

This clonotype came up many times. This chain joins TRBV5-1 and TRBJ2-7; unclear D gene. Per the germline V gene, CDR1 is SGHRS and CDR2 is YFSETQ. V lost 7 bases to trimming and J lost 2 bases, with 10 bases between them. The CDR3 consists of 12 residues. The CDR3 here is CASSETTYEQYF. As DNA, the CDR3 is TGCGCCAGCTCGGAGACGACCTACGAGCAGTACTTC.

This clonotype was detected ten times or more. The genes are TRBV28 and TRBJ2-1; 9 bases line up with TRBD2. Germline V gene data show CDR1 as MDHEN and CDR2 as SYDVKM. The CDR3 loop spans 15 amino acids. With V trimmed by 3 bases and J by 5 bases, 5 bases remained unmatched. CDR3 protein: CASSLAGGSHNEQFF. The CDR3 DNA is TGTGCCAGCAGTTTGGCGGGGGGGTCCCACAATGAGCAGTTCTTC.

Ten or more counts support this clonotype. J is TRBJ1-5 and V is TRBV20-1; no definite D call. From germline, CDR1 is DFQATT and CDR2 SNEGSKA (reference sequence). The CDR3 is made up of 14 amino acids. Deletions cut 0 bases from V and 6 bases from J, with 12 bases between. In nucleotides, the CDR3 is TGCAGTGCTAGAGATCGGAGGGATCCTCAGCCCCAGCATTTT. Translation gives CSARDRRDPQPQHF.

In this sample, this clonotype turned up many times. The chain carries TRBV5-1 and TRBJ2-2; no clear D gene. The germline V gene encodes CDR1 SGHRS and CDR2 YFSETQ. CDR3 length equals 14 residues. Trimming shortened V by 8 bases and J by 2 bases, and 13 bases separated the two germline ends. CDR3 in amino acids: CASIEAANTGELFF. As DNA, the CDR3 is TGCGCCAGTATCGAGGCAGCAAACACCGGGGAGCTGTTTTTT.

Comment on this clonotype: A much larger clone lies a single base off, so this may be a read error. The chain's CDR3 is CACSQGLRDRNNEQFF. The CDR3 nucleotides read TGTGCCTGCAGCCAAGGTCTCCGGGACAGAAACAATGAGCAGTTCTTC. The chain is built from TRBV14 and TRBJ2-1; 7 nucleotides match TRBD1. Germline V gene data show CDR1 as SGHDN and CDR2 as FVKESK. CDR3 length equals 16 residues.

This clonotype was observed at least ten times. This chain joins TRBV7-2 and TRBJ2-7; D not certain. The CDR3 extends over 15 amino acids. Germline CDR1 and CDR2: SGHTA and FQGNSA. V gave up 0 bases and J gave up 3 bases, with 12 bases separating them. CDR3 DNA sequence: TGTGCCAGCAGCTTAGCGCGTAGCAAGGTCTACGAGCAGTACTTC. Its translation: CASSLARSKVYEQYF.

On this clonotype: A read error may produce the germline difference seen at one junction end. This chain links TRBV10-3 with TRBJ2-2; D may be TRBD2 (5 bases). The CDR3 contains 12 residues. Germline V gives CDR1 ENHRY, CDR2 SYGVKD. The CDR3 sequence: CAIKRGTGKLFF. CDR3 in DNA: TGTGCCATCAAACGTGGCACCGGGAAGCTGTTTTTT.

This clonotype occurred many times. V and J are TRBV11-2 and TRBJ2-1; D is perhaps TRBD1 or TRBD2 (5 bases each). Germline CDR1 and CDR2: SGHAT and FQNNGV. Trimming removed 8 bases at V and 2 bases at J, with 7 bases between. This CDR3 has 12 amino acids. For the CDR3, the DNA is TGTGCCAGCCGGGACGCCTACAATGAGCAGTTCTTC. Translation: CASRDAYNEQFF.

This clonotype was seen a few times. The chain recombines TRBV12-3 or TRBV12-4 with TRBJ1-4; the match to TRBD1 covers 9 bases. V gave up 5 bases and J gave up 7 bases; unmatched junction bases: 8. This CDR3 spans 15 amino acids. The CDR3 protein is CASSPRTGAGEKLFF. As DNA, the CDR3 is TGTGCCAGCAGTCCCCGGACAGGGGCTGGTGAAAAACTGTTTTTT.

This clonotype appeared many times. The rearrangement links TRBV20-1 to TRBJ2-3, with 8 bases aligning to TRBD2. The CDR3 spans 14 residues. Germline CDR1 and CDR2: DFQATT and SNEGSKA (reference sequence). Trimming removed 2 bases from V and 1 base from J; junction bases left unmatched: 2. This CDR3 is CSARFSGGTDTQYF. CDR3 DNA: TGCAGTGCTAGATTTAGCGGGGGCACAGATACGCAGTATTTT.

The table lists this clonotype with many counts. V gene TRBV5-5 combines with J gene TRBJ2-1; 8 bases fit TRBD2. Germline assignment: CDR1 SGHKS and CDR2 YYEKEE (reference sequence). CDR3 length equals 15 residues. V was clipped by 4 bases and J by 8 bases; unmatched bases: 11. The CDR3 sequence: CASSPTGGGGDEQFF. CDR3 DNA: TGTGCCAGCAGCCCCACCGGGGGGGGTGGCGATGAGCAGTTCTTC.

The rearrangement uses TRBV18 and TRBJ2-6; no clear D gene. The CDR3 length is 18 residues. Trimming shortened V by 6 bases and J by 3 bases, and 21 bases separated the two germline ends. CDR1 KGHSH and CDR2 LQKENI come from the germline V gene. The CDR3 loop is CASSPTTLSGYGANVLTF. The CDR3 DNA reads TGTGCCAGCTCCCCCACCACGTTGTCGGGCTATGGGGCCAACGTCCTGACTTTC.

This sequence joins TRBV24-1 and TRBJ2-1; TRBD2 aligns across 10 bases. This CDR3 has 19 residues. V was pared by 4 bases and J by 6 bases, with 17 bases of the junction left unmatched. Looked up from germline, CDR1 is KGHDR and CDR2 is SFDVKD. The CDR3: CATSEPPGAVAGGINEQFF. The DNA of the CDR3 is TGTGCCACCAGTGAACCACCAGGGGCGGTAGCGGGAGGTATCAATGAGCAGTTCTTC.